Below, one TCR beta chain is given with its context. Its cognate antigen has yet to be identified. Base qualities are not recorded, but no much larger clone differs from it by a single base. Donors were under 40 systemically healthy Caucasian individuals from Russia aged roughly 6 to 90 years. Each donor gave about 11 milliliters of peripheral blood, drawn into EDTA-treated Vacutainer tubes. PBMCs were isolated by Ficoll-Paque density-gradient centrifugation, with at least 7 million obtained per sample. Trizol reagent was used to extract total RNA from the PBMCs, yielding at least 6 micrograms per sample. The percentages of naive CD45RAhigh/CD27high T cells were determined by flow cytometry on a PBMC aliquot from every donor. Library prep was done by 5' RACE. For sequencing, an Illumina HiSeq 2500 was employed. A second PCR of about 6 to 11 cycles was performed with a sample-barcoded 5' primer and a J-beta primer mix. Each TCR beta cDNA molecule received a unique molecular identifier from a template-switch 5' adaptor carrying 12 random nucleotides. Each sample yielded at least 2.5 million CDR3-containing paired-end reads. All of the RNA was converted into first-strand cDNA using the Mint cDNA synthesis kit, with a TRBC-specific oligonucleotide serving as the primer. All cDNA was treated with uracil-DNA glycosylase and then went through a first 18-cycle PCR with the universal primers M1SS and BC2_uni_R. For the original study's pipeline: For normalization, 1 million high-quality reads, each with a distinct molecular identifier, were randomly selected from each sample. Instead of being binned into consensus sequences, reads with shared molecular identifiers were discarded. CDR3 identification, clonotype clustering and error correction used MiTCR with a Q25 quality threshold and the strictest error-elimination algorithm. A nonparametric unseen species model using Euler transformation provided a lower-bound estimate of total TCR beta diversity. Clones were called with MiXCR by TCRdb after fastp trimmed the public reads at Q25, and only in-frame beta chains were retained. Every distinct CDR3 protein forms one entry, paired with its most common genes and DNA. These V and J calls derive from TCRdb rather than the authors' analysis. The table for this sample lists about 1,800,000 distinct CDR3 sequences; roughly 27% of them were counted only once. Less than 9.5% of the sample is in the top ten clones.

This entry belongs to a study of blood T cells in healthy people across ages (dated by TCRdb to 2014 to 2015). At the level of the whole study: In model experiments, template switching captured about one uniquely barcoded TCR beta cDNA molecule for every two T cells. Using deep sequencing normalized with unique cDNA molecular identifiers, the study measured how TCR beta repertoire diversity changes with age. The study analyzed two additional independent replicas of 1 million unique cDNA reads from the same blood draw for two donors, one aged 18 to 30 and one aged 80 or older. Donors were grouped into four age groups: young (average 16 years), middle-aged (39), aged (roughly 62) and long-lived (about 82). Donors of different ages were randomly distributed across sequencing lanes to avoid experimental bias. Beyond this particular receptor, the publication reports: The long-lived group showed more naive CD4+ T cells, fewer expanded clones and increased TCR diversity than the aged group, suggesting age selection. Donor CMV infection status was unknown, potentially confounding age-related changes in expanded clonotypes. Total diversity estimates from one million sequenced T cells were considered lower bounds and underestimates. A strong correlation was found between observed TCR beta diversity and the percentage of naive T cells measured by flow cytometry. Since profiling was done on bulk unsorted PBMCs, naive and antigen-experienced compartments could not be conclusively compared. As age increased, observed TCR beta diversity per million T cells dropped in a roughly linear way, and a significant reduction was already evident by age about 36.

Measured from the cysteine to the phenylalanine, the CDR3 is 12 residues long. Only the CDR3 region is kept as DNA, spanning 36 bases read in frame from base 1. In the germline V gene (reference sequence), CDR1 corresponds to PRHDT and CDR2 to FYEKMQ. Germline trimming: 6 bases from V, 7 bases from J; junction bases outside gene matches: 5. The receptor's source is a woman in her 30s in good health. Input material: blood. The chain links TRBV13 with TRBJ1-2; 7 central bases correspond to TRBD1. The CDR3 in this case is CASRKGASGYTF. The nucleotide sequence is TGTGCCAGCAGAAAGGGGGCATCTGGCTACACCTTC.